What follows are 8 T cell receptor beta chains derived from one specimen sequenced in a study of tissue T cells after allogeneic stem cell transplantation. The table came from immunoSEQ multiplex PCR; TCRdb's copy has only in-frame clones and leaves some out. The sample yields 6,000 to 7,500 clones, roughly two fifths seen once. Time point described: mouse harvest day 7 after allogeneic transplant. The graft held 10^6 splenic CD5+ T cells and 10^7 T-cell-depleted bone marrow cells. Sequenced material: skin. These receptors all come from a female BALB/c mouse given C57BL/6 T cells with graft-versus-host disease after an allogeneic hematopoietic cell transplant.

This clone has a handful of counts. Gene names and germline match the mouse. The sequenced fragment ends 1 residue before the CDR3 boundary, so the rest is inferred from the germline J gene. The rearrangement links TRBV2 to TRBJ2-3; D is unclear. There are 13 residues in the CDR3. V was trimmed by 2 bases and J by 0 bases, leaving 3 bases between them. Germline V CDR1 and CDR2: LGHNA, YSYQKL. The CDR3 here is CASSQSSAETLYF. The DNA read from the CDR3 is TGTGCCAGCAGCCAATCTAGTGCAGAAACGCTGTAT.

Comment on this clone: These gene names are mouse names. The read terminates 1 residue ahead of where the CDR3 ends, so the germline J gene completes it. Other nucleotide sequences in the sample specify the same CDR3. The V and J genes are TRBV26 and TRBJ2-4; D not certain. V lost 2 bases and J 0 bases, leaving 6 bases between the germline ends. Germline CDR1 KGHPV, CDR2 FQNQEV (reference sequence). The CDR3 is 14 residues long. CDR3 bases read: TGTGCCAGCAGTCTGGGGGTTAGTCAAAACACCTTGTAC. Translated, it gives CASSLGVSQNTLY. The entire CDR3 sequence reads CASSLGVSQNTLYF.

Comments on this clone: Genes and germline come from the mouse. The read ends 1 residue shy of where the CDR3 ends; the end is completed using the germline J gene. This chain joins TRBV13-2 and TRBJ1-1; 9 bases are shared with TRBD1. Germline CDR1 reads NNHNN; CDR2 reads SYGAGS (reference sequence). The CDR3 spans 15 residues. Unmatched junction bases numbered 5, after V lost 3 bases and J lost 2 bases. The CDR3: CASGVRQGVNTEVFF. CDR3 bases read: TGTGCCAGCGGTGTCCGACAGGGGGTTAACACAGAAGTCTTC.

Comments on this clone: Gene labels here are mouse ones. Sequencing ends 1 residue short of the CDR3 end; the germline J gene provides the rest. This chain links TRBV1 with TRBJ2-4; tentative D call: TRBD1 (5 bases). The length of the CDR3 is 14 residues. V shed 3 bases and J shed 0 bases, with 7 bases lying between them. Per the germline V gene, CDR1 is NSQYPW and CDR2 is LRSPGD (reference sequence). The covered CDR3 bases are TGCACCTGCAGTGCGACAGCTAGTCAAAACACCTTGTAC. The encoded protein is CTCSATASQNTLY. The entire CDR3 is CTCSATASQNTLYF.

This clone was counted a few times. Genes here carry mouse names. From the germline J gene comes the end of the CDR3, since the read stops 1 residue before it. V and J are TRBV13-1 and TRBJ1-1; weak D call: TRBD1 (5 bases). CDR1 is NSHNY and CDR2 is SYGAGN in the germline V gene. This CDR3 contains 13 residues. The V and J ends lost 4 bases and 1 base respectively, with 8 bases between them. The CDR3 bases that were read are TGTGCCAGCAGTTTGGGACTAAACACAGAAGTCTTC. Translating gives CASSLGLNTEVF. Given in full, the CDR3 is CASSLGLNTEVFF.

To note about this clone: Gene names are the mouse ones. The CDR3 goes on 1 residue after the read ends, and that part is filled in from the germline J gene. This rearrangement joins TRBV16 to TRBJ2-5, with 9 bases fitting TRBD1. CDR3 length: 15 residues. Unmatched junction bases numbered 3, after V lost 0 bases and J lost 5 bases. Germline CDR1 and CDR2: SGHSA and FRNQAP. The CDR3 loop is CASSLEAGQGDTQYF. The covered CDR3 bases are TGTGCAAGCAGCTTAGAGGCGGGACAGGGAGACACCCAGTAC.

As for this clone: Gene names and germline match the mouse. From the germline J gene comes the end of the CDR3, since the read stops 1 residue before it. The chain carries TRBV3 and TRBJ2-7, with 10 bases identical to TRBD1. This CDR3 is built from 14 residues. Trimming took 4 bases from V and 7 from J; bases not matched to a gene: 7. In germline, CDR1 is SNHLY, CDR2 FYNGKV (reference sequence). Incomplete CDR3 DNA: TGTGCCAGCAGCTCTCCGGGACAGGGGAGGGAACAGTAC. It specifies CASSSPGQGREQY. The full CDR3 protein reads CASSSPGQGREQYF.

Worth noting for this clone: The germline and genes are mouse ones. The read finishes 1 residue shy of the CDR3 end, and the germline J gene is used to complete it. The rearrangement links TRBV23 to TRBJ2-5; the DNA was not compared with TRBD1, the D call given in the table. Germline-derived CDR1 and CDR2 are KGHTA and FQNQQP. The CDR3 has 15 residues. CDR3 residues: CSSSQPDRGQDTQYF. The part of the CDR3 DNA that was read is TGCTCCAGCAGTCAACCGGACAGGGGGCAAGACACCCAGTAC.